The TCR beta chain described here comes from a study of blood T cell repertoires in COVID-19. Produced via immunoSEQ multiplex PCR; TCRdb's table is partial and in-frame only. The sample records about 94,000 clones, about 86% being singletons. Trimming removed 4 bases from V and 10 bases from J; junction bases left unmatched: 14. Looked up from germline, CDR1 is SGHNT and CDR2 is YYREEE (reference sequence). The CDR3 is 16 residues long. This rearrangement joins TRBV5-4 to TRBJ1-1; 12 bases match TRBD1. Sequencing input: peripheral blood. This sequence was found in a man between 60 and 75 years old with acute or convalescent COVID-19. CDR3 nucleotide sequence: TGTGCCAGCAGCCCAGGGACAGGGGGCATACTGGACGGAGCTTTCTTT. Translating it yields CASSPGTGGILDGAFF.